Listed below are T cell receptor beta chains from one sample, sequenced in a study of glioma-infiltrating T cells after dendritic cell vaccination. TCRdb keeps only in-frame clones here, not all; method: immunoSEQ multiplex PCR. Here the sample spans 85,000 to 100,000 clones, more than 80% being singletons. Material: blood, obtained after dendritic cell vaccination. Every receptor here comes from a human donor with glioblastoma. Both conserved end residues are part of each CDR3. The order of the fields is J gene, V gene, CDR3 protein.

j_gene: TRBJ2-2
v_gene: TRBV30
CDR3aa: CAWTRYRAGELFF

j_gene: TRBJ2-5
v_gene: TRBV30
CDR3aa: CAWSPSQETQYF

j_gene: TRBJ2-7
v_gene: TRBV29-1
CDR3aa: CSVGVGQLGGSIQQYF

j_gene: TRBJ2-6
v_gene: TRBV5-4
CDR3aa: CASSPSGRSGANVLTF

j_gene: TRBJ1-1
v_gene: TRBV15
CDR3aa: CATSRLGTGENTEAFF

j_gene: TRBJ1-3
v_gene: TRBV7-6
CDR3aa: CASSPRAGVSGNTIYF

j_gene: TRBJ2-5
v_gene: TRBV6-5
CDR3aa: CASSSRQGQVETQYF

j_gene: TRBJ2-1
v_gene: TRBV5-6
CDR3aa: CASSWTSGSSYNEQFF

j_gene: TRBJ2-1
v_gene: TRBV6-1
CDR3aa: CASSEAGTGKDNEQFF

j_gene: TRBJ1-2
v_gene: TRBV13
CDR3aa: CASSLEQTYGYTF

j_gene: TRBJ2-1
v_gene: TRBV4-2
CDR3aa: CASRGSGTSDEQFF

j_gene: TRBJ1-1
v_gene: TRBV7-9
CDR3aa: CASSLGQGSDTEAFF

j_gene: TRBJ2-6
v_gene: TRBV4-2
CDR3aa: CASSQASLAGAGANVLTF

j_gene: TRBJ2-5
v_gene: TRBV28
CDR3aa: CASSTNRGQETQYF

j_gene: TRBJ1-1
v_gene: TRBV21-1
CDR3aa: CASSKDVRLGDMNTEAFF

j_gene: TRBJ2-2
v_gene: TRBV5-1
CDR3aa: CASSDRGNTGELFF

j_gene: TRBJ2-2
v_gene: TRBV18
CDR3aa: CASSPFDTGGASTGELFF

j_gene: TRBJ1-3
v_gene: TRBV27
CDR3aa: CASSLTRRVDGNTIYF

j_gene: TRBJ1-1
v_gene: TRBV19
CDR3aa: CASGTQGLVTEAFF

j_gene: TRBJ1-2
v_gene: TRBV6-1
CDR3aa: CASRIGAYYGYTF

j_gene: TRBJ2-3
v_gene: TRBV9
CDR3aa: CASSVVPGTDTQYF

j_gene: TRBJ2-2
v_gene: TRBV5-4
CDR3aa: CASSFTGAGELFF

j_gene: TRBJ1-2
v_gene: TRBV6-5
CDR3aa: CASSYDSTNYGYTF

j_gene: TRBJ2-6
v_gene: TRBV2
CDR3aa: CASSGGGSGANVLTF

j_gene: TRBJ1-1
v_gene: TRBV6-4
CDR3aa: CASSMNTEAFF

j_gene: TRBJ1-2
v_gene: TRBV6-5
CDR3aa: CASSYEAHYGYTF

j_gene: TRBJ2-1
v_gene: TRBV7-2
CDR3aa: CASRLPGSSYNEQFF

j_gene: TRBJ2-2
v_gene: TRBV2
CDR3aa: CASMSGRNTGELFF

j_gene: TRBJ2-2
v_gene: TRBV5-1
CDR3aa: CASSLPGSGRNTGELFF

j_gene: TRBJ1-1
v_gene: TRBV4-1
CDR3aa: CASSRGYTEAFF

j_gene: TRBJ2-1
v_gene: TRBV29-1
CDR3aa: CSAGTSTSYNEQFF

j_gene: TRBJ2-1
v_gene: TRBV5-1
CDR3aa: CASSPQVVLYNEQFF

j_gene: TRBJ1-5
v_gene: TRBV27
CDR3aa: CASSLTGPQPQHF

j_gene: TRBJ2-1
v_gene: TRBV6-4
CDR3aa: CASSDSDRNEQFF

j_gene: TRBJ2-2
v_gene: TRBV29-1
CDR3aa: CSVGPSGGGTGELFF

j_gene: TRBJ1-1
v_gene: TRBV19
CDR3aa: CASSIGSKNTEAFF

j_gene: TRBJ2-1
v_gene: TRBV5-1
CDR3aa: CASSQGGTSGYNEQFF

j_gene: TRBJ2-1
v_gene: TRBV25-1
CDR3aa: CASSDAVKQFF

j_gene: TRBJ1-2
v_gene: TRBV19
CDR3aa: CASSPQGAYGYTF

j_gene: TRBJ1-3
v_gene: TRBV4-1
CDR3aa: CASSGTDARDSGNTIYF

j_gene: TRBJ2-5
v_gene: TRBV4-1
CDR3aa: CASSRLGTIGGSQYF

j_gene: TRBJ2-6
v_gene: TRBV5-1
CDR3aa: CASSSGPGYGANVLTF

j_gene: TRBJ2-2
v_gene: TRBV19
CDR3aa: CASSDREWGELFF

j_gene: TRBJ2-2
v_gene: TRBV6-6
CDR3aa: CASSYDAGEGNGELFF